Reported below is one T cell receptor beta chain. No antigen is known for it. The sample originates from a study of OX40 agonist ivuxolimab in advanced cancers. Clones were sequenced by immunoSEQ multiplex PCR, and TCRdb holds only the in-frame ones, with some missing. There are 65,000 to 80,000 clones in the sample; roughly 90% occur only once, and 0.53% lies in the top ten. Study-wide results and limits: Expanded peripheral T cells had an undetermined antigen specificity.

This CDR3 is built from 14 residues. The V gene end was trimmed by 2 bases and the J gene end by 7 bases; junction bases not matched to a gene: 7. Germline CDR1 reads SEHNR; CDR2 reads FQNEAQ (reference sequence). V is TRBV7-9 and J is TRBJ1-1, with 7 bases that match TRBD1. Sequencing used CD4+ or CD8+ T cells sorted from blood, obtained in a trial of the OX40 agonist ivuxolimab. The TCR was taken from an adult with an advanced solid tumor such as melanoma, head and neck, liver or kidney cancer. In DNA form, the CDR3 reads TGTGCCAGCAGCTTAACGGAGGGGGCTAATGAAGCTTTCTTT. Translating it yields CASSLTEGANEAFF.